This T cell receptor (beta chain) originates from a study of tissue T cells after allogeneic stem cell transplantation (dated by TCRdb to 2021 to 2024). As for the study more broadly: Using research autopsies of patients with and without GVHD, plus mouse models of GVHD, the study profiled TCR beta repertoires across many tissues. On the human side, the study was prospective and observational, with no blinding or randomization. Summary of the overall study and its limitations: The study did not establish which tissue TCRs were alloreactive or antigen-specific, and some clones may have been host cells that persisted. Within patients, how anatomically similar tissues were was a major factor shaping TCR repertoire composition, regardless of disease or transplant status. Few T cell clones were found to be shared across patients, but shared repertoire signatures across patients were revealed in a tissue-specific fashion by motif-based clustering. The patient cohort was small and varied clinically, and sampling depth was recognized as a limitation. In both patients and mice, T cells from blood and spleen covered only a limited part of the TCR repertoire found in tissues.

The library came from the immunoSEQ multiplex PCR assay. Adaptive Biotechnologies performed the TCRbeta CDR3 sequencing at survey depth and reported CDR3 sequences, V/J genes, productive frequency and template counts. TCR beta CDR3 regions were amplified from genomic DNA instead of RNA. Per the original workflow: Pairwise repertoire overlap between tissues was quantified with Jensen-Shannon divergence, where 1 means complete divergence and 0 identical. Tissues were grouped by single-linkage agglomerative hierarchical clustering of pairwise JSD values, and the clustering results were shown as dendrograms. GLIPH2 was applied to all patient samples using simulation_depth 1000, kmer_min_depth 3, and cdr3_length_cutoff 8, and only groups with more than two unique CDR3s were retained. In a standardized tissue-overlap score, Jaccard GLIPH-group overlap across patients was extrapolated to a standard repertoire size of 1000 clones. To look at how diversity was associated with clinical or experimental variables, linear mixed-effect models were used, with tissue treated as a fixed effect and individual treated as a random effect. TCRdb limited this immuneACCESS table to in-frame rearrangements with V and J called. A share of clones is missing; checked studies link under half to unresolved V genes, and the rest is unexplained. V and J calls and clone size are those listed in that table; D and trimming were worked out from the DNA. The sample has 20,000 to 25,000 clones on record, approximately 69% of them singletons. 0.41% of the sample goes to the ten largest clones.

CDR1 and CDR2 are read off the germline V gene (reference sequence) as FNHDT and SITEND. V and J are truncated by 4 bases and 0 bases respectively, leaving an intervening sequence of 14 bases. The CDR3 has 15 amino acids, counting the end cysteine and phenylalanine. Part of the CDR3 DNA is given, 42 bases translated from base 1. Regarding this clone: Its specific antigen is unknown. For this receptor, the gene names and germline sequences are taken from the mouse. Sequencing ends 1 residue short of the CDR3 end; the germline J gene provides the rest.

The sample consisted of blood. Recombination connected TRBV19 to TRBJ2-7, with no reliable assignment of the D segment. The sequence was obtained from a female BALB/c mouse in good health. With respect to MHC, this strain carries the haplotype H2-d. The sequenced CDR3 bases are TGTGCCAGCAGTCCACAAACCAGTCTCTCCTATGAACAGTAC. Its translation reads: CASSPQTSLSYEQY. The CDR3 reads in full as CASSPQTSLSYEQYF.